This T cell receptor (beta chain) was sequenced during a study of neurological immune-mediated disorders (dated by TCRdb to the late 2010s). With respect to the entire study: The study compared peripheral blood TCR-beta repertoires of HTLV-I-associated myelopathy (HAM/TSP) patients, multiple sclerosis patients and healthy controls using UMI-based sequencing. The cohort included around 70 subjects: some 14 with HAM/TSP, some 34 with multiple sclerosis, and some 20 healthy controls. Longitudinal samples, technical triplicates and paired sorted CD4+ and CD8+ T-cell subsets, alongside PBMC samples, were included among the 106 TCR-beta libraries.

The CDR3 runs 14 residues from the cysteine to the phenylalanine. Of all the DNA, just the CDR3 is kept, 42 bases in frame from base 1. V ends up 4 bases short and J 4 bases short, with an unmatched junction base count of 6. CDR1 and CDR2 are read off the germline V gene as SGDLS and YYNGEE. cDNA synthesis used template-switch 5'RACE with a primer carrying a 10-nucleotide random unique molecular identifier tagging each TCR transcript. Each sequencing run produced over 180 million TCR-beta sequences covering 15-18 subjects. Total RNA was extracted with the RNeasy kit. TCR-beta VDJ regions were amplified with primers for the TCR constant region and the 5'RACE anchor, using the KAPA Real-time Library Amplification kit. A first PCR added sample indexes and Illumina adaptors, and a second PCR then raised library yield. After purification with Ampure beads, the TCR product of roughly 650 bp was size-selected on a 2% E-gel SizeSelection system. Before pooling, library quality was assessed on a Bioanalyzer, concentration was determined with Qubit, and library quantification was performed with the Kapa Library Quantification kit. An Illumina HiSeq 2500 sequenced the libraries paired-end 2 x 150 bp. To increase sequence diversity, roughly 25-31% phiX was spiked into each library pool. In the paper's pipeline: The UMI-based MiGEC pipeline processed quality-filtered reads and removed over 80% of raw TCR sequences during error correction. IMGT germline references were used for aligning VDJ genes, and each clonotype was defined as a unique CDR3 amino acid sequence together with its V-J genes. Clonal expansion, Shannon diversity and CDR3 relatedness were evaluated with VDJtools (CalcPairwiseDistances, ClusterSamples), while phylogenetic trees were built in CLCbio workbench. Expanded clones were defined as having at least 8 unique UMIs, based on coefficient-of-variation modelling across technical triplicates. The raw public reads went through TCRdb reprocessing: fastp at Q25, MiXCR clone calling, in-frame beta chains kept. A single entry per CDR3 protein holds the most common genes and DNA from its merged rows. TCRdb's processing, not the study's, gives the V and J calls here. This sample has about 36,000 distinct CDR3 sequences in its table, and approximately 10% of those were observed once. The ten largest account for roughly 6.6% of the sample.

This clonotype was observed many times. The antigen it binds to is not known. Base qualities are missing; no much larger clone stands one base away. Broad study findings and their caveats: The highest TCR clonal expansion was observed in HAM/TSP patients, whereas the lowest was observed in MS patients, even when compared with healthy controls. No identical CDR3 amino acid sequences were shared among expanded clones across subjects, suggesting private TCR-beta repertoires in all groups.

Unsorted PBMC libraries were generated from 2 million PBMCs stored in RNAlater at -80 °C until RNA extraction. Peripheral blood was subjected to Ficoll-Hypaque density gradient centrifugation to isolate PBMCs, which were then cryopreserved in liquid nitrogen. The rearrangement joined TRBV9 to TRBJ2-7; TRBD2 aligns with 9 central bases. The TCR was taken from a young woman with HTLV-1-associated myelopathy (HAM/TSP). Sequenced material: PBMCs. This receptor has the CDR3 CASSTIAGAYEQYF. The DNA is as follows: TGTGCCAGCAGCACAATAGCGGGGGCTTACGAGCAGTACTTC.